Shown below are 3 T cell receptor beta chains from a single sample sequenced in a study of early T cells in non-severe SARS-CoV-2 infection. TCRdb re-called the 5' RACE reads with MiXCR, one entry per CDR3 protein. Among 70,000 to 90,000 distinct CDR3 sequences, approximately 12% were seen once, and the ten largest hold around 3.6%. The sample consisted of whole blood. The receptors were gathered from an adult who was a healthcare worker with PCR-confirmed SARS-CoV-2 infection or an uninfected control (not recorded which).

This clonotype was seen repeatedly, ten times or more. This sequence joins TRBV7-2 and TRBJ2-3, with a weak D call TRBD2 (5 bases). This CDR3 spans 13 amino acids. V was pared by 7 bases and J by 5 bases, with 13 bases between. CDR1 and CDR2 (germline): SGHTA, FQGNSA. CDR3 DNA: TGTGCCAGCAAGGAGAGGGCCAGAGATACGCAGTATTTT. Its protein is CASKERARDTQYF.

Comments on this clonotype: A much larger clone lies one base from this, so it may be a read error. This chain joins TRBV6-2 or TRBV6-3 and TRBJ2-7, with 7 bases that match TRBD2. The CDR3 sequence is 13 residues long. Germline V gene sequence: CDR1 MNHEY, CDR2 SVGEGT. With V trimmed by 6 bases and J by 5 bases, 7 bases remained unmatched. The CDR3 loop reads CASSSLRGDEQYF. The DNA of the CDR3 is TGTGCCAGCAGCTCTTTACGGGGGGACGAGCAGTACTTC.

The sample holds many counts of this clonotype. The V and J genes are TRBV18 and TRBJ2-3; unclear D gene. Germline CDR1 and CDR2: KGHSH and LQKENI. The CDR3 covers 11 residues. Trimming cost V 3 bases and J 6 bases, with 4 bases left between them. The CDR3 region is CASSPGDTQYF. Here the CDR3 DNA reads TGTGCCAGCTCACCGGGTGATACGCAGTATTTT. The whole variable domain, filled in from reference TRBV18 and TRBJ2-3, reads NAGVMQNPRHLVRRRGQEARLRCSPMKGHSHVYWYRQLPEEGLKFMVYLQKENIIDESGMPKERFSAEFPKEGPSILRIQQVVRGDSAAYFCASSPGDTQYFGPGTRLTVL.